This TCR beta chain was observed in a study of blood T cell repertoires in COVID-19. The study recruited people aged about 18 to 95 years across approximately 25 US areas. Clinical history as reported by participants underpinned cohort assignment. Assay used: immunoSEQ multiplex PCR; TCRdb lists only in-frame clones, some missing. The sample contains about 150,000 clones, approximately 80% of which appear only once. The CDR3 consists of 15 residues. After removal of 7 bases from V and 6 bases from J, the junction contained 13 bases not matched to a gene. The germline V gene encodes CDR1 SGHNT and CDR2 YYREEE (reference sequence).

Sequenced: PBMCs or T cells enriched from blood (not recorded which). This chain links TRBV5-4 with TRBJ1-2; the match to TRBD1 covers 9 bases. This sequence originates from a woman in her forties or fifties who had recovered from COVID-19. The CDR3 nucleotides read TGTGCCAGCTCCCGAGCCGGACAGGGGAAGGATGGCTACACCTTC. As protein: CASSRAGQGKDGYTF.